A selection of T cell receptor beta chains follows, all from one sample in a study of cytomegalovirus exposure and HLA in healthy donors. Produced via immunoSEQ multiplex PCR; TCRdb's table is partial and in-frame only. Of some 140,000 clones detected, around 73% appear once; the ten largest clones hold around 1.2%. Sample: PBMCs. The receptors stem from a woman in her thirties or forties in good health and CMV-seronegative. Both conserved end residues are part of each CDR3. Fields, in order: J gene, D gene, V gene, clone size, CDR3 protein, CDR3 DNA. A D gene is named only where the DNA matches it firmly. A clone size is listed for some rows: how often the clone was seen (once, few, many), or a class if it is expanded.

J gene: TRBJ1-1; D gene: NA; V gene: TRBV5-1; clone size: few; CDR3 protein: CASSLVGGPGTEAFF; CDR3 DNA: TGCGCCAGCAGCTTGGTGGGGGGGCCTGGCACTGAAGCTTTCTTT
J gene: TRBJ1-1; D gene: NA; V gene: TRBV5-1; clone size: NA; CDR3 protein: CASSLDLGVPNTEAFF; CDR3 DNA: TGCGCCAGCAGCTTGGATTTAGGGGTCCCAAACACTGAAGCTTTCTTT
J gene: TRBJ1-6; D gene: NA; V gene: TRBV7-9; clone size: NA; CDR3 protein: CASSLGRTSSYNSPLHF; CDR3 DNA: TGTGCCAGCAGCTTAGGCCGAACGAGCTCCTATAATTCACCCCTCCACTTT
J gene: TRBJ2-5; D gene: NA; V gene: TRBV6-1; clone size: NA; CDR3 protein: CASSEAGGARVETQYF; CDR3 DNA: TGTGCCAGCAGTGAAGCAGGCGGGGCTCGTGTGGAGACCCAGTACTTC
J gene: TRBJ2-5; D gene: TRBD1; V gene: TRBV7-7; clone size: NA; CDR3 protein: CASSQGALETQYF; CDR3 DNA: TGTGCTAGCAGTCAGGGGGCCCTAGAGACCCAGTACTTC
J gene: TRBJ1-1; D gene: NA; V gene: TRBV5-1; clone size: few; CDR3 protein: CASSFVPGSATEAFF; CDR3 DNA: TGCGCCAGCAGCTTCGTTCCGGGGTCCGCGACTGAAGCTTTCTTT
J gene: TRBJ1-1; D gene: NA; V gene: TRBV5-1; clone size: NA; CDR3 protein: CASSPLTGNTEAFF; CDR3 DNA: TGCGCCAGCAGCCCTCTCACAGGGAACACTGAAGCTTTCTTT
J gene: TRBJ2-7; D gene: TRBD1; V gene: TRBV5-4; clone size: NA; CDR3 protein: CASSLDRGSSYEQYF; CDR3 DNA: TGTGCCAGCAGCTTGGACAGGGGCTCATCCTACGAGCAGTACTTC
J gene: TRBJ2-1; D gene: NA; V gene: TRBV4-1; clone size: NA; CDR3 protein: CASSQPGTTSYNEQFF; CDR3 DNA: TGCGCCAGCAGCCAACCTGGGACAACCTCCTACAATGAGCAGTTCTTC
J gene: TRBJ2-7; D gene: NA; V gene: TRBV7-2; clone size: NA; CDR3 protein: CASGLGGPYEQYF; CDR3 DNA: TGTGCCAGCGGGCTAGGGGGACCCTACGAGCAGTACTTC
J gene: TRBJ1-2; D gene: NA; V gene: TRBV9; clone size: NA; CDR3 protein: CASSTDGFLYGYTF; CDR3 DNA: TGTGCCAGCAGCACAGATGGGTTCCTCTATGGCTACACCTTC
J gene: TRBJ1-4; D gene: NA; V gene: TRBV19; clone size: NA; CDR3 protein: CASSPLWAATNEKLFF; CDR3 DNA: TGTGCCAGTAGTCCCCTGTGGGCTGCAACTAATGAAAAACTGTTTTTT
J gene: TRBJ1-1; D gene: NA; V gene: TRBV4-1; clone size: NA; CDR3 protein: CASSQERTGEAFF; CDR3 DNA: TGCGCCAGCAGCCAAGAACGCACAGGGGAAGCTTTCTTT
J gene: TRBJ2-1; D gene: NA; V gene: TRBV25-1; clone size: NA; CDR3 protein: CASRAFGGVGQFF; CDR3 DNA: TGTGCCAGCAGAGCATTTGGGGGCGTTGGTCAGTTCTTC
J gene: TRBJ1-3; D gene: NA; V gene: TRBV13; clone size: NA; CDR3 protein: CASSLFAGYSGNTIYF; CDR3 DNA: TGTGCCAGCAGCTTATTCGCGGGATACTCTGGAAACACCATATATTTT
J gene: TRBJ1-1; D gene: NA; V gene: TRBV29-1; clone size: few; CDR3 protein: CSVESRASNTEAFF; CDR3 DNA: TGCAGCGTTGAATCCAGGGCTTCCAACACTGAAGCTTTCTTT
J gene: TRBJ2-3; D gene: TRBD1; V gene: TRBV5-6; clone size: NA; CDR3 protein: CASSFYRGSSTDTQYF; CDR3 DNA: TGTGCCAGCAGCTTCTACAGGGGATCTAGCACAGATACGCAGTATTTT
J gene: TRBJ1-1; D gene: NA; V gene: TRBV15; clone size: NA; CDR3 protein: CATTGVRDSEAFF; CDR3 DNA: TGTGCCACCACCGGGGTCCGGGACTCAGAAGCTTTCTTT
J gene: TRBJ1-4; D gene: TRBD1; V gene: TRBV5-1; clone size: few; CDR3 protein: CASSLGDSTNEKLFF; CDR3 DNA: TGCGCCAGCAGCTTGGGGGACAGTACTAATGAAAAACTGTTTTTT
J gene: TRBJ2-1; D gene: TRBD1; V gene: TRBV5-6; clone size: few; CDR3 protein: CASRHGTGPNEQFF; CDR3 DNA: TGTGCCAGCAGACATGGGACAGGGCCGAATGAGCAGTTCTTC
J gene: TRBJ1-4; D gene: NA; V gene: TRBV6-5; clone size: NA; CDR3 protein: CASSPGATNEKLFF; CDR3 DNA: TGTGCCAGCAGCCCAGGGGCAACTAATGAAAAACTGTTTTTT
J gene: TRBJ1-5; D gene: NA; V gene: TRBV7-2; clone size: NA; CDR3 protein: CASSLTDTLQPQHF; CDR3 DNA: TGTGCCAGCAGCTTAACCGACACCCTTCAGCCCCAGCATTTT
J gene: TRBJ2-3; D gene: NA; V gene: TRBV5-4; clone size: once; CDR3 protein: CASISRNTDTQYF; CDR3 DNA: TGTGCCAGCATATCCAGGAACACAGATACGCAGTATTTT
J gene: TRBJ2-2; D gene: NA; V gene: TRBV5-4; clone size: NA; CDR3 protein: CASSFPGAGELFF; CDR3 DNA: TGTGCCAGCAGCTTCCCAGGCGCCGGGGAGCTGTTTTTT
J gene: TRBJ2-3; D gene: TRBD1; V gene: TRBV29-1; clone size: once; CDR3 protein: CSVAPGQGSDTQYF; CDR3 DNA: TGCAGCGTTGCTCCGGGACAGGGCTCAGATACGCAGTATTTT
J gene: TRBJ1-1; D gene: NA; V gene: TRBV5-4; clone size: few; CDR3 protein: CASTLDGTEAFF; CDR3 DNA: TGTGCCAGCACCCTAGATGGCACTGAAGCTTTCTTT
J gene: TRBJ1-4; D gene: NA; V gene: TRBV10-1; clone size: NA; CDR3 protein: CASISGTNEKLFF; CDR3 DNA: TGCGCCAGCATTTCAGGGACTAATGAAAAACTGTTTTTT
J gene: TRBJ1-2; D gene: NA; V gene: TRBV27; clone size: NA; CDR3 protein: CASRPGSGYTGYGYTF; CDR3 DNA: TGTGCCAGCAGACCGGGTTCCGGATACACGGGCTATGGCTACACCTTC
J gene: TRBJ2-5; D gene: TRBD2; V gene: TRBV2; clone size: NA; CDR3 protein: CASSEVAGRDIETQYF; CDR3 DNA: TGTGCCAGCAGTGAGGTAGCGGGGCGGGACATAGAGACCCAGTACTTC
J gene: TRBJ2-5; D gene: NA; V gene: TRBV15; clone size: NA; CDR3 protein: CATSGRGGSETQYF; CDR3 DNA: TGTGCCACCAGCGGCAGAGGGGGAAGTGAGACCCAGTACTTC
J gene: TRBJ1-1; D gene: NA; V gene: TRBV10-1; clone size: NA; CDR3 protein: CASSEDRNTEAFF; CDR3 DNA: TGCGCCAGCAGTGAGGACAGGAACACTGAAGCTTTCTTT
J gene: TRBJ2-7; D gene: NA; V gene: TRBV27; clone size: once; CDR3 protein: CASSLSRRNTYEQYF; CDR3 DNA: TGTGCCAGCAGTTTAAGTCGCAGGAACACCTACGAGCAGTACTTC
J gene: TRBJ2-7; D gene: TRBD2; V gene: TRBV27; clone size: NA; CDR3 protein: CASKTPSKRGGLYEQYF; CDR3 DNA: TGTGCCAGCAAAACCCCATCAAAGCGGGGGGGCCTCTACGAGCAGTACTTC
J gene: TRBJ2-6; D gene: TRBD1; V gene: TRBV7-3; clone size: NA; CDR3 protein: CASRQDRGPSGANVLTF; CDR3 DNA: TGTGCCAGCAGACAGGACAGGGGACCCTCTGGGGCCAACGTCCTGACTTTC
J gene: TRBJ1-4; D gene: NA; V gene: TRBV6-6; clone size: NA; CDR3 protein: CASTPRGVEKLFF; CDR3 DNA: TGTGCCAGCACCCCCCGGGGGGTCGAAAAACTGTTTTTT